Listed here is a single TCR beta chain. The specificity of this receptor is unknown. Base qualities are missing; no much larger clone stands one base away. The collaborating institutions used their own protocols to collect whole blood in K2EDTA tubes. For TCRbeta analysis, collaborator samples were shipped as frozen whole blood, as isolated PBMCs, or as DNA extracted from either sample type. The immunoSEQ Assay, a bias-controlled multiplex PCR, was used to amplify TCRbeta CDR3 regions from genomic DNA. Processing in the source paper ran as follows. The number of nucleated cells in each sample was estimated by amplification of reference gene primers within the assay. To quantify the absolute abundance of each unique TCRbeta CDR3 rearrangement, sequence reads were collapsed and filtered. Productive Simpson clonality was computed per sample as the square root of Simpson's diversity index over productive rearrangements. Held by TCRdb, this immuneACCESS table contains in-frame sequences only and omits some clones. Under half of the omission traces to an unresolved V gene where checked; the cause of the rest is unknown. V and J calls and clone size are copied from that table; D and trimming were computed from the DNA. A total of over 10,000 clones appear in this sample, about 88% of them only once. The ten most abundant clones make up about 2.5% of the sample.

Trimming accounts for 8 bases at V and 0 bases at J, while the number of junction bases matched to no gene is 20. The CDR3 measures 19 amino acids from cysteine to phenylalanine. Only the CDR3 portion is preserved as DNA: 57 bases, with reading frame beginning at the first base. Via the germline V gene (reference sequence), CDR1 is LNHDA and CDR2 SQIVND. This sample is part of a study of blood T cell repertoires in COVID-19 (dated by TCRdb to about 2020). With respect to the entire study: Collaborator samples came from the United States, Italy and Spain and covered acute and convalescent phases of COVID-19. The material from the prospective study consisted of cDNA or gDNA derived from T cells, B-cell-depleted T cells, or PBMCs. Subjects who had been exposed to COVID-19, were actively infected with it, or had recovered from it provided the deeply sampled blood TCRbeta repertoires that made up the dataset. A freely available public database, intended as a resource for researchers studying the immune response to SARS-CoV-2, is where the repertoires were released. Samples were obtained from the ongoing ImmuneRACE study (first 160 participants) and from over 1,000 subjects provided by 6 global collaborators. The sample metadata nearly always contained a de-identified subject ID, COVID-19 status, age in years and sex. HLA class I and class II types, where available, came from metadata supplied by the sample provider rather than from assay-based typing.

On the study overall, not on this receptor specifically: How much clinical and demographic metadata was included differed by source and by participant, and the metadata was provided uncurated.

The TCR comes from a human donor in a cohort sampled during active COVID-19. The V gene is TRBV19 and the J gene is TRBJ2-3, with 7 middle bases fitting TRBD2. Specimen: peripheral blood. The CDR3 has the sequence CASPPPPGGRTPSTDTQYF. The sequenced DNA is TGTGCCAGTCCCCCTCCCCCGGGGGGACGGACCCCTAGCACAGATACGCAGTATTTT.